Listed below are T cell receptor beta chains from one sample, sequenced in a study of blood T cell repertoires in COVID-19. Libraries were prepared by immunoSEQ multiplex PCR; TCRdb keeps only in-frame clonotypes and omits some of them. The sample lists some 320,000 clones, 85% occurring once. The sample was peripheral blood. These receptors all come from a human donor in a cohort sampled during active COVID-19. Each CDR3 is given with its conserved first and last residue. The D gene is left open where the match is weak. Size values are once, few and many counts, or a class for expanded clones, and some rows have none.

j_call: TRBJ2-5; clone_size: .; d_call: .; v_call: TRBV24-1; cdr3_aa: CATERGETQYF; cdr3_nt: TGTGCCACCGAGAGAGGAGAGACCCAGTACTTC
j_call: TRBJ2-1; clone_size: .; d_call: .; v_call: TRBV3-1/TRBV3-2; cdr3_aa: CASSALGRGNEQFF; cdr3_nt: TGTGCCAGCAGCGCACTCGGCAGGGGCAATGAGCAGTTCTTC
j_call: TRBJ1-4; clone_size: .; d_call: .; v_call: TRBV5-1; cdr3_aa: CASSFSGSGEKLFF; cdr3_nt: TGCGCCAGCAGCTTCTCAGGGTCCGGCGAAAAACTGTTTTTT
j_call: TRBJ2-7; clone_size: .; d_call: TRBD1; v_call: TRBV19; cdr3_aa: CASWGPGQVPTIGYEQYF; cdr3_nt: TGTGCCAGTTGGGGACCGGGACAGGTCCCAACAATAGGCTACGAGCAGTACTTC
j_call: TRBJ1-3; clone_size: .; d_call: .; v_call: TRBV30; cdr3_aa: CAWSVQGNTIYF; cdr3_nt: TGTGCCTGGAGTGTACAGGGAAACACCATATATTTT
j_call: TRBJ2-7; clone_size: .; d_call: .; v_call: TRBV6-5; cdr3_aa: CASKGQGVGEQYF; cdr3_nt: TGTGCCAGCAAGGGGCAGGGTGTCGGCGAGCAGTACTTC
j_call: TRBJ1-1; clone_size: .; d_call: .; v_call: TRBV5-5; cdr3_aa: CASSADRLGRAFF; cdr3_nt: TGTGCCAGCAGCGCCGACAGGCTCGGGAGGGCTTTCTTT
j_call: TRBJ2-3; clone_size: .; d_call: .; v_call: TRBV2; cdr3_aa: CASSETSLADTQYF; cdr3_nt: TGTGCCAGCAGTGAAACTAGTCTCGCAGATACGCAGTATTTT
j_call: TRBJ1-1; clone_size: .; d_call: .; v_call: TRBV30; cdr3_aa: CAWSVAVEAFF; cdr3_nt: TGTGCCTGGAGTGTTGCGGTTGAAGCTTTCTTT
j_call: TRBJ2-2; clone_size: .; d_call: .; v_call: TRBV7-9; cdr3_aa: CASSIYSRGNTGELFF; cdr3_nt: TGTGCCAGCAGCATCTACAGTAGGGGAAACACCGGGGAGCTGTTTTTT
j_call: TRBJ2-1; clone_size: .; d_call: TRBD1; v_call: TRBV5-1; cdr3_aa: CASSSEPGQGYDNEQFF; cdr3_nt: TGCGCCAGCAGCTCCGAACCGGGACAGGGGTACGACAATGAGCAGTTCTTC
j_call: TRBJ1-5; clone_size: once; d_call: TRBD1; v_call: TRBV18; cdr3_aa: CASSATGNPNQPQHF; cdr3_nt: TGTGCCAGCTCGGCGACAGGGAACCCAAATCAGCCCCAGCATTTT
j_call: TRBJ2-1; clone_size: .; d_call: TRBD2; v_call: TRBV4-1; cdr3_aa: CASSQDRWSGARNEQFF; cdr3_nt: TGCGCCAGCAGCCAAGATCGGTGGAGCGGGGCCCGCAATGAGCAGTTCTTC
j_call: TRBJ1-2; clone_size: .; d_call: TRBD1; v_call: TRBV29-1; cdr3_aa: CSGHLPGQVGPNYGYTF; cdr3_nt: TGCAGCGGACACTTACCGGGACAGGTGGGTCCTAACTATGGCTACACCTTC
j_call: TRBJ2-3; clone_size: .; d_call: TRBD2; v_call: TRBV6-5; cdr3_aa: CASSSSGGTDTQYF; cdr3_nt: TGTGCCAGCAGTTCTAGCGGGGGGACAGATACGCAGTATTTT
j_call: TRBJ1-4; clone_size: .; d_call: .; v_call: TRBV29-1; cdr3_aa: CSVVQATNEKLFF; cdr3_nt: TGCAGCGTTGTACAGGCAACTAATGAAAAACTGTTTTTT
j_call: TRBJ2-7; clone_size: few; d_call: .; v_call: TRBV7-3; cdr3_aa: CASSFSGPYEQYF; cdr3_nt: TGTGCCAGCAGCTTCTCGGGTCCCTACGAGCAGTACTTC
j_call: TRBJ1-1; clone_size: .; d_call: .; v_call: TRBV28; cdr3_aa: CASSEYGGVNTEAFF; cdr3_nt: TGTGCCAGCAGTGAATACGGGGGGGTGAACACTGAAGCTTTCTTT
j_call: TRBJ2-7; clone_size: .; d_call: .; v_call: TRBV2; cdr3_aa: CASRPTTGGRVHEQYF; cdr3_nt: TGTGCCAGCAGGCCCACCACCGGGGGGCGAGTCCACGAGCAGTACTTC
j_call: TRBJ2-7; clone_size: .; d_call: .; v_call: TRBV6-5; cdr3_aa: CASSYSRGSRSYEQYF; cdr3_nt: TGTGCCAGCAGTTACTCACGAGGCAGCCGGTCCTACGAGCAGTACTTC
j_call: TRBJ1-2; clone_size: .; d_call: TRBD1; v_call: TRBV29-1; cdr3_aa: CSAGQELYGYTF; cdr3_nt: TGCAGCGCCGGACAGGAGTTATATGGCTACACCTTC
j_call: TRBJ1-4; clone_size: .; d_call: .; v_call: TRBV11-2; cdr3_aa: CASSLGPGCEKLFF; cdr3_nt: TGTGCCAGCAGCTTAGGTCCAGGGTGCGAAAAACTGTTTTTT
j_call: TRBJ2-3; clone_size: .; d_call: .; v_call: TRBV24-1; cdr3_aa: CATTASHDTQYF; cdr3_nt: TGTGCCACCACCGCGAGTCACGATACGCAGTATTTT
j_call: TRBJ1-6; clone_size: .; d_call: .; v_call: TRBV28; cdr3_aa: CASRGQDNSPLHF; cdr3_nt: TGTGCCAGCAGAGGCCAGGATAATTCACCCCTCCACTTT
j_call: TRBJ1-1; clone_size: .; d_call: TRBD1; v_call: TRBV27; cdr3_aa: CASSLRGRGDTEAFF; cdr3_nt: TGTGCCAGCAGTTTAAGAGGCAGGGGGGACACTGAAGCTTTCTTT
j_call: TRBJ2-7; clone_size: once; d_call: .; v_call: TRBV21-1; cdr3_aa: CASSKGEDPRSYEQYF; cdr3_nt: TGTGCCAGCAGCAAAGGGGAGGACCCGCGCTCCTACGAGCAGTACTTC
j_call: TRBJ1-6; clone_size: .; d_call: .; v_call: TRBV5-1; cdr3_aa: CASRPPDSNNSPLHF; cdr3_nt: TGCGCCAGCAGACCGCCGGACAGCAATAATTCACCCCTCCACTTT
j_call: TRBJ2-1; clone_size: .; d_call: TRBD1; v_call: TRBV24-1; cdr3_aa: CATRGQGANEQFF; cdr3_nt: TGTGCCACCAGGGGACAGGGAGCGAATGAGCAGTTCTTC
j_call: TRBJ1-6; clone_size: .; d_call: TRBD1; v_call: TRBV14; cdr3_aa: CASNWGIGTAYSPLHF; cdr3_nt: TGTGCCAGCAACTGGGGGATCGGGACAGCCTATTCACCCCTCCACTTT
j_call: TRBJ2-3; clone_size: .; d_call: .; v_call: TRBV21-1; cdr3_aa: CASSKPFLSGGATDTQYF; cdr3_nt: TGTGCCAGCAGCAAACCCTTTCTTAGCGGGGGGGCCACAGATACGCAGTATTTT
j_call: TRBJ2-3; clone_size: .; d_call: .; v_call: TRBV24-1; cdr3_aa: CATSDFRLATDTQYF; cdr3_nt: TGTGCCACCAGTGATTTTAGGCTAGCCACAGATACGCAGTATTTT
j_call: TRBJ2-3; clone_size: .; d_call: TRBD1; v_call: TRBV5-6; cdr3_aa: CASSRWDRNTDTQYF; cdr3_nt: TGTGCCAGCAGCAGGTGGGACAGGAACACAGATACGCAGTATTTT
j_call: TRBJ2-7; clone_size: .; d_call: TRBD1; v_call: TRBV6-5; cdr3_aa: CASSSRTGPYEQYF; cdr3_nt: TGTGCCAGCAGTTCCCGGACAGGGCCCTACGAGCAGTACTTC
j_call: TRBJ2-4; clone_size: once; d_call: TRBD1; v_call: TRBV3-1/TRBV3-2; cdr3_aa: CASSQASGQGAIAKNIQYF; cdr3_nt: TGTGCCAGCAGCCAAGCCTCTGGACAGGGCGCGATAGCCAAAAACATTCAGTACTTC
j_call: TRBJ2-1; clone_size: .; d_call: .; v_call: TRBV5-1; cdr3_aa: CASRGLGRYNEQFF; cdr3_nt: TGCGCCAGCAGAGGACTGGGCCGTTACAATGAGCAGTTCTTC
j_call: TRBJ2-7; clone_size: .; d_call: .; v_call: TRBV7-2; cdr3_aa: CASSTQGYEQYF; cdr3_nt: TGTGCCAGCAGCACGCAGGGTTACGAGCAGTACTTC
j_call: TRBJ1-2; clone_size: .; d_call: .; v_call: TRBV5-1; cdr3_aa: CASSLGGVGYGYTF; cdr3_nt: TGCGCCAGCAGCTTGGGTGGAGTAGGCTATGGCTACACCTTC
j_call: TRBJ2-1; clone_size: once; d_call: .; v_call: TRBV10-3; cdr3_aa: CAISLLEGEQFF; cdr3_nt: TGTGCCATCAGCCTCTTGGAGGGCGAGCAGTTCTTC
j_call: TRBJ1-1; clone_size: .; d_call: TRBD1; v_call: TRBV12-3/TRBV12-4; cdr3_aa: CASSIDRAAFF; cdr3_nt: TGTGCCAGCTCTATAGACAGGGCCGCTTTCTTT
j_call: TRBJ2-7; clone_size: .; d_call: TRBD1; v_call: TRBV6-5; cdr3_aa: CASRRQGNEQYF; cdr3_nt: TGTGCCAGCAGACGACAGGGCAACGAGCAGTACTTC
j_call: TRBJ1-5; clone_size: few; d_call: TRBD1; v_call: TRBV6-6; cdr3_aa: CASSYSGQVQPQHF; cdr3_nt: TGTGCCAGCAGTTACTCCGGACAGGTTCAGCCCCAGCATTTT
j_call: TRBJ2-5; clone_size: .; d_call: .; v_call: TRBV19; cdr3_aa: CASSSWGLQETQYF; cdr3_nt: TGTGCCAGTAGTTCATGGGGGCTCCAAGAGACCCAGTACTTC
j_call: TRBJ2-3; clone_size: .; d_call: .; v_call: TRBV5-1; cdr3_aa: CASSLELSTDTQYF; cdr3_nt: TGCGCCAGCAGCTTGGAACTCAGCACAGATACGCAGTATTTT
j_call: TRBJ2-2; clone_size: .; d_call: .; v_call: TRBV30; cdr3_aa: CAWKKVTTNTGELFF; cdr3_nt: TGTGCCTGGAAGAAGGTGACAACGAACACCGGGGAGCTGTTTTTT
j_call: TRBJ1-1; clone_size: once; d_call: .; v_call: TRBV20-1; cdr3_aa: CRGVRGTEAFF; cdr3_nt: TGCAGAGGAGTTCGGGGCACTGAAGCTTTCTTT
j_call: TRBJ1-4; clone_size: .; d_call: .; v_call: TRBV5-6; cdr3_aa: CASSLLGVNEKLFF; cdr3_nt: TGTGCCAGCAGCTTGCTAGGGGTTAATGAAAAACTGTTTTTT
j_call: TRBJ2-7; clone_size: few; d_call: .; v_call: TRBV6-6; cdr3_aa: CASSAGTYYEQYF; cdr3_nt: TGTGCCAGCAGTGCGGGGACGTACTACGAGCAGTACTTC
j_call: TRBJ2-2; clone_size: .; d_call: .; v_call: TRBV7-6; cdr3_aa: CASSLDRGPAPRELFF; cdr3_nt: TGTGCCAGCAGCTTAGATCGGGGTCCCGCTCCCCGGGAGCTGTTTTTT
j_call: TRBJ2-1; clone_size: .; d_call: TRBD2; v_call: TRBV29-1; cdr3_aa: CSGVGVAGGIYNEQFF; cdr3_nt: TGCAGTGGGGTAGGGGTAGCGGGGGGAATCTACAATGAGCAGTTCTTC
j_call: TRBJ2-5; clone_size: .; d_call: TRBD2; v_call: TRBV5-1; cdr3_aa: CASSFSWSPSGVETQYF; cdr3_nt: TGCGCCAGCAGCTTTTCCTGGTCTCCTAGCGGGGTAGAGACCCAGTACTTC
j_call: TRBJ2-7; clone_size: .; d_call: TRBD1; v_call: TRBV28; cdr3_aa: CASSTGTVGLEQYF; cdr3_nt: TGTGCCAGCTCCACCGGGACAGTTGGATTGGAGCAGTACTTC
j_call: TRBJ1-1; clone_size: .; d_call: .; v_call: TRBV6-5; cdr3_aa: CASRRGTEAFF; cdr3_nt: TGTGCCAGCAGACGGGGTACTGAAGCTTTCTTT